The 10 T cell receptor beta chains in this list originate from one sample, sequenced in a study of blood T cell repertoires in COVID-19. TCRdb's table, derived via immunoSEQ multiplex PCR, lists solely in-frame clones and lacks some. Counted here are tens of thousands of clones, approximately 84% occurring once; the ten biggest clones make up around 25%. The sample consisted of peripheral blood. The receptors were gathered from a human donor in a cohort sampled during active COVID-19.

Written as DNA, the CDR3 is TGTGCCAGCAGTCCCGACAGGCCGACGAATACGCAGTATTTT. Its protein product is CASSPDRPTNTQYF. The chain combines TRBV2 with TRBJ2-3; perhaps TRBD1 as D (6 bases). CDR1 is SNHLY and CDR2 is FYNNEI in the germline V gene. This CDR3 has 14 amino acids. Trimming took 5 bases from V and 7 from J, leaving 16 bases between them.

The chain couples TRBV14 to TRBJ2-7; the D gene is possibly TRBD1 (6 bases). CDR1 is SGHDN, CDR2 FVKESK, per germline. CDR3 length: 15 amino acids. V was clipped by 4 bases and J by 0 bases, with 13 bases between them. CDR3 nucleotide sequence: TGTGCCAGCAGCCCATCCGGGACACCCTCCTACGAGCAGTACTTC. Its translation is CASSPSGTPSYEQYF.

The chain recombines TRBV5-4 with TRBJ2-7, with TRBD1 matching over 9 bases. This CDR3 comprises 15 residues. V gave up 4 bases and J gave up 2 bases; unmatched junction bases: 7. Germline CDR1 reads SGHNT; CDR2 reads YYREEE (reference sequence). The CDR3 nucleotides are TGTGCCAGCAGCCCCAGGACAGGGGTGCCCTACGAGCAGTACTTC. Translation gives CASSPRTGVPYEQYF. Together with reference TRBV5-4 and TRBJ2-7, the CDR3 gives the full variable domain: ETGVTQSPTHLIKTRGQQVTLRCSSQSGHNTVSWYQQALGQGPQFIFQYYREEENGRGNFPPRFSGLQFPNYSSELNVNALELDDSALYLCASSPRTGVPYEQYFGPGTRLTVT.

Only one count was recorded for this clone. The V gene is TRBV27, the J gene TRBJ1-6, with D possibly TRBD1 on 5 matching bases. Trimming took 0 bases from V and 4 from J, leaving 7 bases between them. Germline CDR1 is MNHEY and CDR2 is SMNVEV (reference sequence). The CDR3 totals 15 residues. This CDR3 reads CASSLSDSYNSPLHF. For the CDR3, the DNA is TGTGCCAGCAGTTTATCTGACAGTTATAATTCACCCCTCCACTTT.

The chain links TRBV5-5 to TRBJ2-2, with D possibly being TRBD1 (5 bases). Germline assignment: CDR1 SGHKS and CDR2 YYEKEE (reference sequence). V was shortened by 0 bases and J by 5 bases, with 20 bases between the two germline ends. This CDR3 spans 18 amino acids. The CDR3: CASSLEGSAGLRTGELFF. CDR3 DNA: TGTGCCAGCAGCTTGGAAGGGTCGGCAGGGCTACGGACCGGGGAGCTGTTTTTT. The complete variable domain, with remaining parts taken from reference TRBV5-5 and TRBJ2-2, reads DAGVTQSPTHLIKTRGQQVTLRCSPISGHKSVSWYQQVLGQGPQFIFQYYEKEERGRGNFPDRFSARQFPNYSSELNVNALLLGDSALYLCASSLEGSAGLRTGELFFGEGSRLTVL.

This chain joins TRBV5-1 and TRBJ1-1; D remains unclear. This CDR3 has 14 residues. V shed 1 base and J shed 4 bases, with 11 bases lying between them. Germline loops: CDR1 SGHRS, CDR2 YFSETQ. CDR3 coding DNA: TGCGCCAGCAGCTTGAGTAGGCGCGGCACTGAAGCTTTCTTT. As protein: CASSLSRRGTEAFF.

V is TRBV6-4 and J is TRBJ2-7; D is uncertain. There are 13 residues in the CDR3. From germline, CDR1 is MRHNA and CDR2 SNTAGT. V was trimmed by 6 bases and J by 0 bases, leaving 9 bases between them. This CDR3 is CASSPPVSYEQYF. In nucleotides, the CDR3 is TGTGCCAGCAGCCCCCCGGTCTCCTACGAGCAGTACTTC.

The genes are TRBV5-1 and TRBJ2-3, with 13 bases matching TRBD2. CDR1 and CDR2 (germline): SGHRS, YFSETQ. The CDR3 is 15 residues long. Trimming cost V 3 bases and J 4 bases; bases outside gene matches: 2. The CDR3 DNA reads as TGCGCCAGCAGCTGGACTAGCGGGGGATCAGATACGCAGTATTTT. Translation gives CASSWTSGGSDTQYF. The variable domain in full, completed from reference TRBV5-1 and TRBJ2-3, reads KAGVTQTPRYLIKTRGQQVTLSCSPISGHRSVSWYQQTPGQGLQFLFEYFSETQRNKGNFPGRFSGRQFSNSRSEMNVSTLELGDSALYLCASSWTSGGSDTQYFGPGTRLTVL.

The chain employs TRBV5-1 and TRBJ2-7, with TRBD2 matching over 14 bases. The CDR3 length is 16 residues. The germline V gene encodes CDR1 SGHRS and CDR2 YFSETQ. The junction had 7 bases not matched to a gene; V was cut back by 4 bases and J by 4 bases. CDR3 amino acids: CASSPGLAGVGYEQYF. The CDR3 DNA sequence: TGCGCCAGCAGCCCGGGACTAGCGGGAGTTGGATACGAGCAGTACTTC.

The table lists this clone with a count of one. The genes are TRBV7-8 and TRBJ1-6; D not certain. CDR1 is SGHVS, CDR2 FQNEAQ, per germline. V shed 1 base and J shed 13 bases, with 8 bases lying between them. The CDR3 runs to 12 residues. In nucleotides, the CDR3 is TGTGCCAGCAGCTTAGACACCAAGCCCCTCCACTTT. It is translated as CASSLDTKPLHF.